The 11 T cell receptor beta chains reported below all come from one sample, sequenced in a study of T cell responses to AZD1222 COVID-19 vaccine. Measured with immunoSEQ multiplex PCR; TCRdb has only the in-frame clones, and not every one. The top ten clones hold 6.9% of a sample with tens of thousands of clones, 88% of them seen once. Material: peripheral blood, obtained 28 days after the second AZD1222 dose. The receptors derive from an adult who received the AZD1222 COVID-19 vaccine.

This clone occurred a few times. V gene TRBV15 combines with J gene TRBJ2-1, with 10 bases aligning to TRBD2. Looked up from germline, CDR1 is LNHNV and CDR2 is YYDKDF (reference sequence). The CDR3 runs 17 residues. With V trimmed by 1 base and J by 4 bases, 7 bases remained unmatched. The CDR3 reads CATSRATSGTGYNEQFF. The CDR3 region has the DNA TGTGCCACCAGCAGAGCTACTAGCGGGACGGGGTACAATGAGCAGTTCTTC.

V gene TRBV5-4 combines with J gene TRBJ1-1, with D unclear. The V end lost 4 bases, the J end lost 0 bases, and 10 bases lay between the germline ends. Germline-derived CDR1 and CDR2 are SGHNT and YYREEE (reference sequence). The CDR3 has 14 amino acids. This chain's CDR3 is CASSAYILNTEAFF. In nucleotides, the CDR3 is TGTGCCAGCAGCGCGTACATTCTGAACACTGAAGCTTTCTTT.

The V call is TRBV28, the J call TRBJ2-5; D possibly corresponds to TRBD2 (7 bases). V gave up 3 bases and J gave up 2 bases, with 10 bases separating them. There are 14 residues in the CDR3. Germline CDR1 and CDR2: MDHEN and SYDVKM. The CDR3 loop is CASSFGGPQETQYF. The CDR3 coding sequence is TGTGCCAGCAGTTTCGGGGGGCCGCAAGAGACCCAGTACTTC.

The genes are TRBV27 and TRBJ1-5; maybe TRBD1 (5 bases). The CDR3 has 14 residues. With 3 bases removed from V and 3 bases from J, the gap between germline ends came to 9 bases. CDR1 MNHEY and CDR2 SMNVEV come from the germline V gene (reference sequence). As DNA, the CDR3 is TGTGCCAGCAGTTTGGAGGGGACCAATCAGCCCCAGCATTTT. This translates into CASSLEGTNQPQHF.

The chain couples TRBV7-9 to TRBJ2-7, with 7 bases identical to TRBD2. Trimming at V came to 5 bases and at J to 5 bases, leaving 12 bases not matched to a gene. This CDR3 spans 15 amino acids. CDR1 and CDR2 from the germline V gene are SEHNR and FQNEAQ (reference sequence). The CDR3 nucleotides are TGTGCCAGCAGCCTCGGACTAGTCGGATCCGACGAGCAGTACTTC. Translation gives CASSLGLVGSDEQYF.

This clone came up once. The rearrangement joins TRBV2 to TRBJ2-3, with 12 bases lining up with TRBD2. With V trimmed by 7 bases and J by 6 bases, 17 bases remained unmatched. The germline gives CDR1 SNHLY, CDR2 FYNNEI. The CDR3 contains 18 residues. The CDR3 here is CASILGGVGLAGTDTQYF. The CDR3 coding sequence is TGTGCCAGCATCCTAGGGGGCGTAGGACTAGCGGGAACGGATACGCAGTATTTT.

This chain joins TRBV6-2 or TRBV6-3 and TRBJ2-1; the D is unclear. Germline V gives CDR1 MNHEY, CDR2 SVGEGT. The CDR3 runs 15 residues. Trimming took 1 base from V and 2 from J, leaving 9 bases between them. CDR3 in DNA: TGTGCCAGCAGTTACTTCGCCCACCCCTACAATGAGCAGTTCTTC. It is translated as CASSYFAHPYNEQFF.

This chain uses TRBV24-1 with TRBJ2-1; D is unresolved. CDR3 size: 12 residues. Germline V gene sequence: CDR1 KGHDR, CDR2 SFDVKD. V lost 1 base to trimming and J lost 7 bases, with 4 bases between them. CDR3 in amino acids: CATSDFVNEQFF. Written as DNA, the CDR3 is TGTGCCACCAGTGATTTCGTGAATGAGCAGTTCTTC.

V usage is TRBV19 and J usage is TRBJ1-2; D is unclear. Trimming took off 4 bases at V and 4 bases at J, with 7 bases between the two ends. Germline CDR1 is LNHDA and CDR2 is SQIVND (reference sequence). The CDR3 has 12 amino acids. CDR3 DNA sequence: TGTGCCAGTAGTAGCCAATTCTATGGCTACACCTTC. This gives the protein CASSSQFYGYTF.

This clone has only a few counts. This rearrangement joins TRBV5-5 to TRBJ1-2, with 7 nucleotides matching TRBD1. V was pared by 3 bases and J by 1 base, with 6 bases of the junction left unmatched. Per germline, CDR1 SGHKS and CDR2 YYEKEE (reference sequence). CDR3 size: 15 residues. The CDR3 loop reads CASSSSRQGNYGYTF. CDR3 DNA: TGTGCCAGCAGCTCATCCCGACAGGGTAACTATGGCTACACCTTC.

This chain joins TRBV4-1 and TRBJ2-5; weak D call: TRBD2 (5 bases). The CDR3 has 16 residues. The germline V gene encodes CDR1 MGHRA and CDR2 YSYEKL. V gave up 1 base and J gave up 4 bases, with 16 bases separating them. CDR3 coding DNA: TGCGCCAGCAGCCAAGCCAGGCCCACGGGAACAGAGACCCAGTACTTC. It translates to CASSQARPTGTETQYF.